This passage covers 9 T cell receptor beta chains from one sample sequenced in a study of Ad26.COV2.S vaccination and SARS-CoV-2 variants (dated by TCRdb to the early 2020s). Libraries came from the immunoSEQ multiplex PCR assay. Drawn from immuneACCESS, this table holds only the in-frame rearrangements with V and J called that TCRdb kept. Clones are partly lost; checked studies trace under half to an unresolved V gene and leave the rest unexplained. For this sample there are around 400,000 clones; approximately 83% appear just once. Together, the top ten hold more than 7% of the sample. The treatment or condition label of this sample denotes: some 20 received Ad26.COV2.S at low or high dose, single or two shots; 5 received placebo; per-sample allocation not given. Repertoires of vaccine and placebo recipients were sequenced from samples taken on day 63 after the first injection. The source material was peripheral blood, sampled in a trial of Ad26.COV2.S vaccine versus placebo. These receptors came from a person between 18 and 65 years old who received the Ad26.COV2.S COVID-19 vaccine or a placebo.

V and J are TRBV5-1 and TRBJ2-7; 10 bases map to TRBD2. Germline CDR1 SGHRS, CDR2 YFSETQ. V shed 1 base, J shed 2 bases, and the junction held 0 bases outside the gene matches. This CDR3 spans 14 amino acids. The chain's CDR3 is CASSLTSGTYEQYF. DNA for the CDR3: TGCGCCAGCAGCTTGACTAGCGGGACCTACGAGCAGTACTTC.

The chain carries TRBV6-5 and TRBJ2-3; no reliable D call. V lost 2 bases and J 8 bases, leaving 14 bases between the germline ends. The germline V gene has CDR1 MNHEY and CDR2 SVGAGI. The CDR3 spans 14 residues. The CDR3 DNA follows: TGTGCCAGCAGTTACGGAGTAGGCGACGGTACGCAGTATTTT. Protein: CASSYGVGDGTQYF.

The V call is TRBV3-1 (or the pseudogene TRBV3-2), the J call TRBJ2-2; 15 nucleotides agree with TRBD2. V shed 4 bases, J shed 5 bases, and the junction held 5 bases outside the gene matches. CDR3 length: 17 residues. In germline, CDR1 is LGHDT, CDR2 YNNKEL (reference sequence). CDR3 region: CASSPRTSGGETGELFF. The CDR3 region has the DNA TGTGCCAGCAGCCCCCGGACTAGCGGGGGGGAGACCGGGGAGCTGTTTTTT.

The J gene is TRBJ2-5, the V gene TRBV7-9, with D perhaps TRBD2 (6 bases). CDR3 length equals 14 residues. V lost 1 base and J 1 base, leaving 7 bases between the germline ends. Germline V lookup: CDR1 SEHNR, CDR2 FQNEAQ (reference sequence). The CDR3 protein is CASSLGDFQETQYF. CDR3 nucleotides: TGTGCCAGCAGCTTAGGGGACTTCCAAGAGACCCAGTACTTC.

This CDR3 reads CSVEETVFYGYTF. Written as DNA, the CDR3 is TGCAGCGTTGAAGAGACAGTATTCTATGGCTACACCTTC. J is TRBJ1-2 and V is TRBV29-1; the D gene is possibly TRBD1 (5 bases). The CDR3 consists of 13 residues. Germline lookup yields CDR1 SQVTM and CDR2 ANQGSEA. Deletions cut 0 bases from V and 4 bases from J, with 9 bases between.

The CDR3 loop is CASNPRGRREQYF. CDR3 bases: TGTGCCAGCAACCCCAGGGGGCGTCGGGAGCAGTACTTC. V and J are TRBV27 and TRBJ2-7; TRBD1 agrees at 8 bases. V was clipped by 7 bases and J by 7 bases; unmatched bases: 9. Germline values: CDR1 MNHEY, CDR2 SMNVEV (reference sequence). The CDR3 sequence is 13 residues long.

A few counts support this clone. The chain employs TRBV15 and TRBJ1-6; D remains unclear. Trimming cost V 5 bases and J 7 bases, with 12 bases left between them. The germline gives CDR1 LNHNV, CDR2 YYDKDF (reference sequence). The CDR3 spans 14 residues. Written as DNA, the CDR3 is TGTGCCACCAGCCCGCGGACGGAGAATTCACCCCTCCACTTT. Translating it yields CATSPRTENSPLHF. Complete variable domain (other parts from reference TRBV15 and TRBJ1-6): DAMVIQNPRYQVTQFGKPVTLSCSQTLNHNVMYWYQQKSSQAPKLLFHYYDKDFNNEADTPDNFQSRRPNTSFCFLDIRSPGLGDTAMYLCATSPRTENSPLHFGNGTRLTVT.

This rearrangement joins TRBV28 to TRBJ2-7, with 8 bases lining up with TRBD2. The CDR3 spans 15 residues. The germline gives CDR1 MDHEN, CDR2 SYDVKM. V lost 7 bases to trimming and J lost 2 bases; unmatched junction nucleotides: 10. The CDR3 nucleotides read TGTGCCAGCACCCGGGGGGGTACGGGGACCTACGAGCAGTACTTC. It codes for CASTRGGTGTYEQYF.

The rearrangement uses TRBV7-9 and TRBJ1-1; TRBD1 agrees at 9 bases. V trimming: 5 bases; J trimming: 6 bases; junction bases outside the gene matches: 13. CDR1 and CDR2 (germline): SEHNR, FQNEAQ (reference sequence). The CDR3 covers 16 residues. CDR3 nucleotide sequence: TGTGCCAGCAGCCGAAGAGGGGACAGGGTGAGCCCTGAAGCTTTCTTT. Translation gives CASSRRGDRVSPEAFF.